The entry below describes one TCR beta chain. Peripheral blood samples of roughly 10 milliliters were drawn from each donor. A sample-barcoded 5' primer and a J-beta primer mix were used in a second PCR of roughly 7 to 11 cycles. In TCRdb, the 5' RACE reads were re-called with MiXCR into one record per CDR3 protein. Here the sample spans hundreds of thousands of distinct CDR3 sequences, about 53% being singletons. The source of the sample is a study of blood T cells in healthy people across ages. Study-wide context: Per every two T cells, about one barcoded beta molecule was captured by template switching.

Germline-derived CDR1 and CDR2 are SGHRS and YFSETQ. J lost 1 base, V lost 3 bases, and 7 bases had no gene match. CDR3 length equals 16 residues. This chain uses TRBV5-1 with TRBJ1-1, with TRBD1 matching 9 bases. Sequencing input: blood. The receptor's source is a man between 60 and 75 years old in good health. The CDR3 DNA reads TGCGCCAGCAGCTCAGGACAGGGGCCCTCGAACACTGAAGCTTTCTTT. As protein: CASSSGQGPSNTEAFF.